This T cell receptor beta chain was profiled in a study of blood T cell repertoires in COVID-19. Assay: immunoSEQ multiplex PCR; the TCRdb copy retains only in-frame clones and omits some. There are about 51,000 clones in the sample; 82% occur only once, and 12% to 15% lies in the top ten. This CDR3 is built from 16 residues. V was trimmed by 1 base and J by 4 bases, leaving 11 bases between them. CDR1 and CDR2 (germline): SGHTA, FQGNSA. The sample comprised peripheral blood. This clonotype originated in a human donor with acute or convalescent COVID-19. The donor label of this sample is uncertain. This chain links TRBV7-2 with TRBJ2-6; D is ambiguous. In DNA form, the CDR3 reads TGTGCCAGCAGCTTAGTAAACCGCCGGGGGGCCAACGTCCTGACTTTC. Translating it yields CASSLVNRRGANVLTF. The full variable domain, completed using reference TRBV7-2 and TRBJ2-6, is GAGVSQSPSNKVTEKGKDVELRCDPISGHTALYWYRQSLGQGLEFLIYFQGNSAPDKSGLPSDRFSAERTGGSVSTLTIQRTQQEDSAVYLCASSLVNRRGANVLTFGAGSRLTVL.